The next 18 T cell receptor beta chains were all read from a single sample in a study of blood T cell repertoires in COVID-19. Generated by immunoSEQ multiplex PCR, the TCRdb table keeps only in-frame clones and is missing some. The sample carries some 50,000 clones, about 85% recorded once. Input material: peripheral blood. The receptors originated from a human donor in a cohort sampled during active COVID-19.

The chain employs TRBV12-5 and TRBJ2-1; TRBD2 matches at 10 bases. Germline V gene lookup returns CDR1 LGHNT and CDR2 FRNRAP. V trimming: 1 base; J trimming: 4 bases; junction bases outside the gene matches: 1. This CDR3 comprises 15 residues. The CDR3 sequence: CASGLGLAGYNEQFF. The DNA for the CDR3 is TGTGCTAGTGGTTTGGGACTAGCGGGTTACAATGAGCAGTTCTTC.

In its sample, this clone was seen a few times. The chain carries TRBV5-4 and TRBJ1-6; D remains unclear. CDR3 length: 13 residues. The V end lost 3 bases, the J end lost 7 bases, and 8 bases lay between the germline ends. Germline values: CDR1 SGHNT, CDR2 YYREEE (reference sequence). DNA of the CDR3: TGTGCCAGCAGCTGGCAGGAAAATTCACCCCTCCACTTT. Its translation: CASSWQENSPLHF.

The genes are TRBV9 and TRBJ2-2, with 9 bases fitting TRBD2. V gave up 4 bases and J gave up 7 bases; unmatched junction bases: 11. CDR3 length equals 16 residues. Germline V gives CDR1 SGDLS, CDR2 YYNGEE. The CDR3 region is CASSPDSGSPRGELFF. The CDR3 nucleotides are TGTGCCAGCAGCCCTGATAGCGGGAGCCCACGCGGGGAGCTGTTTTTT.

The chain links TRBV6-6 to TRBJ1-5, with D possibly matching TRBD1 (6 bases). Per the germline V gene, CDR1 is MNHNY and CDR2 is SVGAGI (reference sequence). With 6 bases removed from V and 0 bases from J, the gap between germline ends came to 12 bases. The length of the CDR3 is 15 residues. The CDR3 DNA follows: TGTGCCAGCAGCTGGGACACCTATAGCAATCAGCCCCAGCATTTT. This gives the protein CASSWDTYSNQPQHF.

A note on this clone: An end of the junction differs from the germline gene, which may be a read error. This sequence joins TRBV7-9 and TRBJ2-1, with 8 bases fitting TRBD2. Looked up from germline, CDR1 is SEHNR and CDR2 is FQNEAQ (reference sequence). The CDR3 runs to 14 residues. The CDR3 loop is CASSVAGLNNEQFF. CDR3 coding DNA: TGTGCCAGCAGCGTAGCGGGACTGAACAATGAGCAGTTCTTC. Supplemented by reference TRBV7-9 and TRBJ2-1, the full variable domain reads DTGVSQNPRHKITKRGQNVTFRCDPISEHNRLYWYRQTLGQGPEFLTYFQNEAQLEKSRLLSDRFSAERPKGSFSTLEIQRTEQGDSAMYLCASSVAGLNNEQFFGPGTRLTVL.

The rearrangement uses TRBV6-1 and TRBJ2-7; 9 bases agree with TRBD2. CDR3 length equals 16 residues. Germline lookup yields CDR1 MNHNS and CDR2 SASEGT. V was pared by 1 base and J by 5 bases, with 9 bases of the junction left unmatched. CDR3 DNA: TGTGCCAGCAGTGAAGTCATTAGCGGGAGAGGAGACGAGCAGTACTTC. Amino acids: CASSEVISGRGDEQYF.

This clone was counted only a few times. The V gene is TRBV4-1, the J gene TRBJ1-4; D is possibly TRBD1 (5 bases). Trimming stripped 2 bases from V and 8 bases from J, with 12 bases between. Looked up from germline, CDR1 is MGHRA and CDR2 is YSYEKL. There are 14 residues in the CDR3. CDR3 amino acids: CASSQQQEGEKLFF. Here the CDR3 DNA reads TGCGCCAGCAGCCAACAACAGGAGGGGGAAAAACTGTTTTTT.

The chain joins TRBV7-2 to TRBJ1-6, with 7 bases identical to TRBD1. The CDR3 is made up of 17 amino acids. The germline CDR1 and CDR2 sequences are SGHTA and FQGNSA. V shed 1 base, J shed 5 bases, and the junction held 8 bases outside the gene matches. As DNA, the CDR3 is TGTGCCAGCAGCTTAGGAACAGGGGTGAGGAATAATTCACCCCTCCACTTT. This translates into CASSLGTGVRNNSPLHF.

The chain uses TRBV25-1 and TRBJ2-2; D is ambiguous. This CDR3 has 15 residues. Looked up from germline, CDR1 is MGHDK and CDR2 is SYGVNS. V lost 2 bases and J 2 bases, leaving 9 bases between the germline ends. Written as DNA, the CDR3 is TGTGCCAGCAGTGAAGTACTCCCTAACACCGGGGAGCTGTTTTTT. Translating it yields CASSEVLPNTGELFF.

V and J are TRBV24-1 and TRBJ2-1, with D perhaps matching TRBD2 (5 bases). CDR1 and CDR2 (germline): KGHDR, SFDVKD. V lost 0 bases to trimming and J lost 3 bases, with 8 bases between them. The CDR3 runs 15 residues. The CDR3 DNA follows: TGTGCCACCAGTGATTTGACGGGGAACTACAATGAGCAGTTCTTC. It yields the protein CATSDLTGNYNEQFF.

The rearrangement links TRBV19 to TRBJ2-1; 11 bases agree with TRBD2. CDR3 length: 17 amino acids. Germline lookup yields CDR1 LNHDA and CDR2 SQIVND (reference sequence). Trimming at V came to 4 bases and at J to 4 bases, leaving 9 bases not matched to a gene. The CDR3 loop reads CASSRTGTSGIYNEQFF. CDR3 nucleotide sequence: TGTGCCAGTAGTAGAACGGGGACTAGCGGAATATACAATGAGCAGTTCTTC.

This chain uses TRBV13 with TRBJ2-2; D might be TRBD1 (5 bases). The germline gives CDR1 PRHDT, CDR2 FYEKMQ (reference sequence). This CDR3 is 14 amino acids long. Trimming shortened V by 2 bases and J by 8 bases, and 12 bases separated the two germline ends. The CDR3 coding sequence is TGTGCCAGCAGCTTACACAGGACGGCTGGGGAGCTGTTTTTT. It encodes CASSLHRTAGELFF.

The rearrangement uses TRBV19 and TRBJ1-2; D possibly corresponds to TRBD1 (5 bases). This CDR3 is built from 15 residues. Germline V CDR1 and CDR2: LNHDA, SQIVND (reference sequence). V lost 4 bases and J 5 bases, leaving 17 bases between the germline ends. The CDR3 DNA reads TGTGCCAGTAGTAGTCAGGGAGGGTTCGGATATGGCTACACCTTC. Its translation: CASSSQGGFGYGYTF.

V is TRBV28 and J is TRBJ1-4; a possible D gene is TRBD1 (6 bases). This CDR3 is built from 14 residues. V was pared by 6 bases and J by 6 bases, with 14 bases between. CDR1 and CDR2 (germline): MDHEN, SYDVKM. The CDR3 reads CASRPGTTHEKLFF. The CDR3 region has the DNA TGTGCCAGCAGGCCCGGGACAACACATGAAAAACTGTTTTTT. The full variable domain, with the rest looked up from reference TRBV28 and TRBJ1-4, is DVKVTQSSRYLVKRTGEKVFLECVQDMDHENMFWYRQDPGLGLRLIYFSYDVKMKEKGDIPEGYSVSREKKERFSLILESASTNQTSMYLCASRPGTTHEKLFFGSGTQLSVL.

V and J are TRBV18 and TRBJ2-3, with D possibly being TRBD1 (6 bases). Trimming removed 5 bases at V and 0 bases at J, with 15 bases between. Germline V gives CDR1 KGHSH, CDR2 LQKENI. CDR3 size: 16 residues. The CDR3 DNA reads as TGTGCCAGCTCAAAAAACAGGGCGATGAGCACAGATACGCAGTATTTT. Amino acid sequence: CASSKNRAMSTDTQYF.

The CDR3 loop reads CASTSTTLDEQFF. In DNA, the CDR3 is TGTGCCAGCACCTCAACTACCCTGGATGAGCAGTTCTTC. The chain uses TRBV12-3 or TRBV12-4 and TRBJ2-1; D is unclear. The CDR3 is 13 amino acids. Deletions cut 7 bases from V and 8 bases from J, with 15 bases between.

The V and J genes are TRBV28 and TRBJ1-2, with TRBD1 matching 9 bases. Germline V lookup: CDR1 MDHEN, CDR2 SYDVKM. V lost 0 bases and J lost 4; bases outside the gene matches: 9. The CDR3 is 17 residues long. The CDR3 is CASSLWRTGGGIYGYTF. In DNA form, the CDR3 reads TGTGCCAGCAGTTTATGGAGAACAGGGGGCGGGATCTATGGCTACACCTTC.

The rearrangement uses TRBV18 and TRBJ2-1; 10 nucleotides match TRBD2. From germline, CDR1 is KGHSH and CDR2 LQKENI. Unmatched junction bases numbered 8, after V lost 0 bases and J lost 9 bases. The CDR3 sequence is 16 residues long. The CDR3 sequence is CASSPPKLAGVGEQFF. In DNA form, the CDR3 reads TGTGCCAGCTCACCACCGAAGCTAGCGGGAGTGGGTGAGCAGTTCTTC.